This paragraph reports one T cell receptor beta chain. The antigen is undetermined. The PCR ran on 60 Vbeta and 13 Jbeta primers. TCRdb's copy holds only in-frame clones and misses some; the assay was immunoSEQ multiplex PCR. The listing records 75,000 to 90,000 clones. Trimming took 9 bases from V and 4 from J, leaving 22 bases between them. The CDR3 is 15 amino acids. From germline, CDR1 is LNHDA and CDR2 SQIVND (reference sequence). These data belong to a study of cytomegalovirus exposure and HLA in healthy donors. The study's findings and limits: Reports state that TCR beta sequences accurately predicted most subjects' HLA-A and HLA-B alleles.

This TCR came from a woman aged 60 to 75 in good health and CMV-seronegative. The sequencing sample was made of PBMCs. The chain employs TRBV19 and TRBJ2-7; a possible D gene is TRBD1 (6 bases). CDR3 in amino acids: CASNSGTRNFYEQYF. Here the CDR3 DNA reads TGTGCCAGCAACTCCGGGACAAGGAACTTTTACGAGCAGTACTTC.